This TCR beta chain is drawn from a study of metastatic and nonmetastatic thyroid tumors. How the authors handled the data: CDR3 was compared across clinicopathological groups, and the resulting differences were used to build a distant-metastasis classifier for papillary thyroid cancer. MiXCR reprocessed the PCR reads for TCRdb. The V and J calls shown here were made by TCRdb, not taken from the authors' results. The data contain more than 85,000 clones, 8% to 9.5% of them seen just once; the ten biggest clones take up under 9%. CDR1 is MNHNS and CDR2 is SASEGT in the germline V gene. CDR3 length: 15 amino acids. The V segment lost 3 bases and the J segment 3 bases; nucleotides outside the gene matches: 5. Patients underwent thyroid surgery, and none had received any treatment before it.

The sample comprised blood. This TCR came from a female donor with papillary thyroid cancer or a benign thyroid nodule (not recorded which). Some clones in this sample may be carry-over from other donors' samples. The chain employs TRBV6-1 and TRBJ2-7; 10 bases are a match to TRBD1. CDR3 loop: CASSEGQGTLYEQYF. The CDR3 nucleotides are TGTGCCAGCAGTGAGGGACAGGGGACACTCTACGAGCAGTACTTC.